This T cell receptor (beta chain) came from a study of T-cell memory formation after mild COVID-19. Study findings and constraints: Clones shrinking between day 15 and 85 showed a balanced CD4/CD8 split, and those that grew later tilted toward CD4+.

After 5'RACE with constant-segment primers, TCR alpha and TCR beta cDNA libraries carrying sample barcodes and UMIs were obtained. TCRdb itself ran the 5' RACE reads through MiXCR, one entry per CDR3 protein. The sample records around 500,000 distinct CDR3 sequences, over 15% being singletons. This clonotype occurred a few times. Its matching antigen is unknown. Trimming cost V 2 bases and J 2 bases, with 10 bases left between them. The CDR3 has 14 residues. Germline CDR1 is PRHDT and CDR2 is FYEKMQ (reference sequence). The chain joins TRBV13 to TRBJ2-7, with a possible D match to TRBD1 (5 bases). The material sequenced was PBMCs or a T cell subset sorted from them (not recorded which). This sequence originates from an adult woman who had mild COVID-19 (a few samples of this study predate the infection). Cell type and time point are not known. The chain's CDR3 is CASSLKLDTYEQYF. CDR3 coding DNA: TGTGCCAGCAGCTTAAAGCTGGACACCTACGAGCAGTACTTC.